This section outlines one T cell receptor beta chain sequence together with its context. Its antigen is undetermined. These data originate in a study of T cells in localized non-small cell lung cancer. From germline, CDR1 is MNHGY and CDR2 SAAAGT. Trimming removed 2 bases from V and 6 bases from J; junction bases left unmatched: 2. The CDR3 has 13 amino acids. Regarding the study as a whole: Elevated blood T cell density was associated with longer overall survival. Uninvolved adjacent lung showed peak T cell clonality, exceeding tumor. Because researchers sequenced only one region of the tumor, heterogeneity is still possible.

The method was immunoSEQ multiplex PCR; TCRdb's version includes in-frame clones alone and lacks a portion of them. Here the sample spans approximately 1,300 clones, 20% to 25% being singletons. The V gene is TRBV6-8, the J gene TRBJ1-2, with 8 bases aligning to TRBD1. The sequencing here drew on normal lung tissue next to the tumor, taken before any cancer treatment. This receptor was taken from a man between 35 and 75 years old with stage III squamous cell lung carcinoma. The chain's CDR3 is CASSYRTGNGYTF. In DNA, the CDR3 is TGTGCCAGCAGTTACAGGACAGGGAATGGCTACACCTTC.